Listed below are T cell receptor beta chains from one sample, sequenced in a study of cytomegalovirus exposure and HLA in healthy donors. Some clones are missing from TCRdb's copy, which holds only in-frame ones; the method was immunoSEQ multiplex PCR. The repertoire holds 100,000 or so clones, with about 85% as singletons. Sequencing used PBMCs. All receptors come from a man aged 25-40 years in good health and CMV-seronegative. CDR3s include the opening cysteine and the closing phenylalanine or tryptophan. D genes are given only for firm matches. The size entry is marked missing in some rows and otherwise reads once, few, many or a size class.

CDR3 protein | CDR3 DNA | clone size | CDR3 length | J gene | D gene | V gene
CASSLGGQVSGANVLTF | TGTGCCAGCAGCTTGGGGGGACAGGTCTCTGGGGCCAACGTCCTGACTTTC | few | 17 | TRBJ2-6 | TRBD1 | TRBV5-4
CASSLGSRTQYF | TGTGCCAGCAGTCTAGGAAGTCGGACGCAGTATTTT | . | 12 | TRBJ2-3 | . | TRBV7-9
CASGRNSETQYF | TGTGCCAGCGGGAGGAATAGCGAGACCCAGTACTTC | . | 12 | TRBJ2-5 | . | TRBV6-5
CASSPGDRANYGYTF | TGCGCCAGCAGCCCAGGGGACCGAGCTAACTATGGCTACACCTTC | . | 15 | TRBJ1-2 | . | TRBV4-1
CASSRDSLVTEAFF | TGTGCCAGCAGTAGGGACAGCTTGGTCACTGAAGCTTTCTTT | . | 14 | TRBJ1-1 | TRBD1 | TRBV28
CSVDSGTSVYEQFF | TGCAGCGTTGATAGTGGGACTAGCGTCTATGAGCAGTTCTTC | . | 14 | TRBJ2-1 | TRBD2 | TRBV29-1
CASSRGTSGRNEQYF | TGTGCCAGTTCCCGTGGGACTAGCGGGAGGAACGAGCAGTACTTC | . | 15 | TRBJ2-7 | TRBD2 | TRBV19
CAWSRPDRPLWQYF | TGTGCCTGGAGTCGCCCCGACAGGCCCCTTTGGCAGTACTTC | . | 14 | TRBJ2-7 | . | TRBV30
CASKGTFNTGELFF | TGTGCCAGCAAGGGGACTTTTAACACCGGGGAGCTGTTTTTT | few | 14 | TRBJ2-2 | . | TRBV2
CASSLAGYSEAFF | TGCGCCAGCAGCTTGGCGGGGTACAGTGAAGCTTTCTTT | . | 13 | TRBJ1-1 | . | TRBV5-1
CAWSVQGSYGYTF | TGTGCCTGGAGTGTACAGGGTAGCTATGGCTACACCTTC | . | 13 | TRBJ1-2 | . | TRBV30
CASSLKRDTQYF | TGCGCCAGCAGCTTGAAGCGAGATACGCAGTATTTT | . | 12 | TRBJ2-3 | . | TRBV5-1
CASSLDPSGRRGTDTQYF | TGTGCCAGCAGCTTGGATCCTAGCGGGAGACGAGGCACAGATACGCAGTATTTT | . | 18 | TRBJ2-3 | TRBD2 | TRBV5-4
CASSAYVGQVGELFF | TGTGCCAGCAGTGCATACGTAGGACAAGTCGGGGAGCTGTTTTTT | . | 15 | TRBJ2-2 | . | TRBV2
CASSPGTANTGELFF | TGTGCCAGCAGTCCTGGGACAGCAAACACCGGGGAGCTGTTTTTT | . | 15 | TRBJ2-2 | TRBD1 | TRBV27
CASSNPTGAYEQYF | TGTGCCAGCAGTAACCCTACAGGGGCCTACGAGCAGTACTTC | . | 14 | TRBJ2-7 | TRBD1 | TRBV6-1
CATSRVVVWSTDTQYF | TGTGCCACCAGCAGAGTAGTGGTTTGGAGCACAGATACGCAGTATTTT | . | 16 | TRBJ2-3 | . | TRBV15
CASSYSSYEQYF | TGTGCCAGCAGCTACAGCTCCTACGAGCAGTACTTC | once | 12 | TRBJ2-7 | . | TRBV11-2
CASSVETGLKTQYF | TGTGCCAGCAGTGTTGAGACAGGACTTAAGACCCAGTACTTC | once | 14 | TRBJ2-5 | . | TRBV6-1
CASSSSGGVGTGELFF | TGTGCCAGCAGCTCGAGCGGGGGGGTTGGTACCGGGGAGCTGTTTTTT | . | 16 | TRBJ2-2 | TRBD2 | TRBV2
CASSLTGVGNTIYF | TGTGCCAGCAGTCTTACGGGGGTTGGAAACACCATATATTTT | . | 14 | TRBJ1-3 | . | TRBV6-5
CASSLIGQRNTEAFF | TGTGCCAGCAGCTTGATTGGACAGCGGAACACTGAAGCTTTCTTT | . | 15 | TRBJ1-1 | . | TRBV5-4
CASSSTWRKEEKLFF | TGCGCCAGCAGCTCCACTTGGAGGAAGGAAGAAAAACTGTTTTTT | . | 15 | TRBJ1-4 | . | TRBV5-1
CASSVATSTGELFF | TGTGCCAGCAGCGTAGCTACGAGCACCGGGGAGCTGTTTTTT | . | 14 | TRBJ2-2 | . | TRBV9
CASRGVTSGFQETQYF | TGTGCCAGCAGGGGAGTGACTAGCGGGTTCCAAGAGACCCAGTACTTC | . | 16 | TRBJ2-5 | TRBD2 | TRBV27
CASSPNGGASTDTQYF | TGTGCCAGCAGCCCTAACGGGGGGGCGAGCACAGATACGCAGTATTTT | . | 16 | TRBJ2-3 | TRBD2 | TRBV13
CASSLRLGQETQYF | TGTGCCAGCAGCTTGAGGCTAGGCCAAGAGACCCAGTACTTC | . | 14 | TRBJ2-5 | . | TRBV7-6
CASSYSRGWGEQFF | TGTGCCAGCAGTTACTCGAGGGGGTGGGGTGAGCAGTTCTTC | . | 14 | TRBJ2-1 | . | TRBV6-5
CASSLRTSGRGDTQYF | TGTGCCAGCAGCTTACGGACTAGCGGGAGAGGTGATACGCAGTATTTT | few | 16 | TRBJ2-3 | TRBD2 | TRBV7-9
CASSIRGASSRVTDTQYF | TGTGCCAGTAGTATTCGGGGGGCCAGCTCAAGAGTCACAGATACGCAGTATTTT | . | 18 | TRBJ2-3 | . | TRBV19
CASSQGLTDTQYF | TGTGCCAGCAGCCAGGGCCTAACAGATACGCAGTATTTT | . | 13 | TRBJ2-3 | . | TRBV6-5
CASSEHRDRGGEQYF | TGTGCCAGCAGTGAACACCGGGACAGGGGTGGCGAGCAGTACTTC | . | 15 | TRBJ2-7 | TRBD1 | TRBV25-1
CASTSAGAELDSPLHF | TGCGCCAGCACCTCAGCGGGGGCTGAACTGGACTCACCCCTCCACTTT | once | 16 | TRBJ1-6 | . | TRBV5-1
CASSLAGEAVHSYGYTF | TGTGCCAGCAGTTTAGCGGGGGAGGCTGTTCATTCCTATGGCTACACCTTC | . | 17 | TRBJ1-2 | . | TRBV27
CASSLTTGGKTTQYF | TGTGCCAGCAGCTTAACGACAGGGGGAAAAACAACGCAGTATTTT | . | 15 | TRBJ2-3 | TRBD1 | TRBV7-3
CASSRRGGYAETQYF | TGTGCCAGCAGCCGCCGCGGGGGGTATGCGGAGACCCAGTACTTC | . | 15 | TRBJ2-5 | TRBD2 | TRBV6-6
CASSPGQPNYGYTF | TGTGCCAGCAGCCCCGGACAACCAAACTATGGCTACACCTTC | . | 14 | TRBJ1-2 | . | TRBV7-9
CASSRDSDLYTF | TGTGCCAGTAGTCGGGACAGCGACCTCTACACCTTC | . | 12 | TRBJ1-2 | TRBD1 | TRBV19
CASSEATPDRAYEQYF | TGTGCCAGCAGTGAAGCGACCCCGGACAGAGCCTACGAGCAGTACTTC | . | 16 | TRBJ2-7 | . | TRBV2
CASSLELGGTGGNEKLFF | TGTGCCAGCAGCTTAGAGCTTGGTGGGACAGGGGGAAATGAAAAACTGTTTTTT | . | 18 | TRBJ1-4 | TRBD1 | TRBV7-6
CASSGTGAGNQPQHF | TGTGCCAGCAGCGGGACAGGGGCGGGCAATCAGCCCCAGCATTTT | . | 15 | TRBJ1-5 | TRBD1 | TRBV16
CSVGIALNTEAFF | TGCAGCGTTGGGATAGCGCTGAACACTGAAGCTTTCTTT | . | 13 | TRBJ1-1 | . | TRBV29-1
CASSRTDTTYGNTIYF | TGTGCCAGTAGTCGGACGGACACTACCTATGGAAACACCATATATTTT | . | 16 | TRBJ1-3 | . | TRBV19
CSVETLAGGSKNIQYF | TGCAGCGTTGAAACCCTAGCGGGGGGATCCAAAAACATTCAGTACTTC | . | 16 | TRBJ2-4 | TRBD2 | TRBV29-1
CASSLYLRRETQYF | TGCGCCAGCAGCTTGTATCTTAGGAGAGAGACCCAGTACTTC | . | 14 | TRBJ2-5 | . | TRBV5-1
CASSYSGLVGAFF | TGTGCCAGCAGTTACTCGGGACTCGTCGGGGCTTTCTTT | . | 13 | TRBJ1-1 | . | TRBV6-5
CASTLAGTGELFF | TGTGCCAGCACCCTGGCGGGCACCGGGGAGCTGTTTTTT | once | 13 | TRBJ2-2 | . | TRBV9
CAWSVLVTVEAFF | TGTGCCTGGAGTGTACTTGTGACAGTCGAAGCTTTCTTT | . | 13 | TRBJ1-1 | . | TRBV30
CASSLEPSGVTPRSYEQYF | TGTGCCAGCAGCTTAGAACCTAGCGGGGTGACCCCTAGATCCTACGAGCAGTACTTC | . | 19 | TRBJ2-7 | TRBD2 | TRBV7-2
CASSPIAGGLETQYF | TGTGCCAGCTCACCAATAGCGGGGGGTCTAGAGACCCAGTACTTC | . | 15 | TRBJ2-5 | TRBD2 | TRBV18
CASSFGDTQYF | TGTGCCAGCAGCTTCGGTGATACGCAGTATTTT | . | 11 | TRBJ2-3 | . | TRBV7-9
CASSPRGGAEQFF | TGCGCCAGCAGCCCCCGAGGGGGGGCTGAGCAGTTCTTC | . | 13 | TRBJ2-1 | . | TRBV4-1
CASYVSSGAGNTIYF | TGTGCCAGCTATGTCAGTAGCGGGGCAGGAAACACCATATATTTT | . | 15 | TRBJ1-3 | . | TRBV28